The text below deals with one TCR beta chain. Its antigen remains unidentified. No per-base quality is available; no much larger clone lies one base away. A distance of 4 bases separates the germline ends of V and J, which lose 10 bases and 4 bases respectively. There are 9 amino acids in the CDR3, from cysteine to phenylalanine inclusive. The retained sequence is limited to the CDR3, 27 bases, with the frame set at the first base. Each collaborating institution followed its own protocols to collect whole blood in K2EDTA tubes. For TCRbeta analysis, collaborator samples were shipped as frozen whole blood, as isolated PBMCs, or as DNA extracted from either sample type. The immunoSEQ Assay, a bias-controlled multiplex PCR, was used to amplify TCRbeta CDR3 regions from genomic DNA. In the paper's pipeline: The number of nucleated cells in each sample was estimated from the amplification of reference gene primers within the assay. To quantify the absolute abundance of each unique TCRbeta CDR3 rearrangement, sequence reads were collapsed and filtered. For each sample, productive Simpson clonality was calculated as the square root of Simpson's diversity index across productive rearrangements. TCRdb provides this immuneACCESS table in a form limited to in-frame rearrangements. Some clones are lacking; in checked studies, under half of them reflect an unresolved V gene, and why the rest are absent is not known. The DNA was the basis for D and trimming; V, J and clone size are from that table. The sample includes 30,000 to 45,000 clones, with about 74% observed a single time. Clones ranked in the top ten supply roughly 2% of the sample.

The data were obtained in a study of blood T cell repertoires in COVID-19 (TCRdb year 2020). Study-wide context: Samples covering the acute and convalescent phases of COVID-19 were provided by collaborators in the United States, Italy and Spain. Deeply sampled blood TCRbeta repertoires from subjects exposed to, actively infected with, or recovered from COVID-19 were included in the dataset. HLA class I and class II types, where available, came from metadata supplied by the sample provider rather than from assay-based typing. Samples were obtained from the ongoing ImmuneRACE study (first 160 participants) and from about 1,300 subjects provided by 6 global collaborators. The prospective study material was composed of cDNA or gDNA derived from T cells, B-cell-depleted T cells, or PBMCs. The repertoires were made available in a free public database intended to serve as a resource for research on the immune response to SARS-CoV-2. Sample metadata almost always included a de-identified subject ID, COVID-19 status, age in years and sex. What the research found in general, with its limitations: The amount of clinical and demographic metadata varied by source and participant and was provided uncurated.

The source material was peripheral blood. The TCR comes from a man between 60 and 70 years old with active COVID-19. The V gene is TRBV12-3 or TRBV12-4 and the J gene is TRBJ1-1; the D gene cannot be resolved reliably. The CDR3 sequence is CATSTEAFF. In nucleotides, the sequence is TGTGCCACTTCCACTGAAGCTTTCTTT.